The rows below give T cell receptor beta chains drawn from one sample of a study of blood T cell repertoires in COVID-19. Some clones are missing from TCRdb's copy, which holds only in-frame ones; the method was immunoSEQ multiplex PCR. The sample yields more than 200,000 clones, about 86% seen once. Sequenced: peripheral blood. These receptors were obtained from a man aged 80 or over with acute or convalescent COVID-19. Both conserved end residues are part of each CDR3. The D gene is left open where the match is weak. Some rows mark clone size as missing; the rest say once, few, many or name a class of expanded clone.

v_call: TRBV25-1; d_call: NA; clone_size: NA; j_call: TRBJ1-1; cdr3_aa: CASTFSVNTEAFF; cdr3_nt: TGTGCCAGCACCTTTTCAGTGAACACTGAAGCTTTCTTT
v_call: TRBV3-1/TRBV3-2; d_call: NA; clone_size: NA; j_call: TRBJ2-5; cdr3_aa: CASSQPAAQYF; cdr3_nt: TGTGCCAGCAGCCAACCCGCGGCCCAGTACTTC
v_call: TRBV24-1; d_call: TRBD1; clone_size: NA; j_call: TRBJ2-1; cdr3_aa: CATSTTGTGVYEQFF; cdr3_nt: TGTGCCACCAGTACAACCGGGACAGGGGTTTATGAGCAGTTCTTC
v_call: TRBV25-1; d_call: TRBD2; clone_size: NA; j_call: TRBJ2-5; cdr3_aa: CASTAGGTLFVGETQYF; cdr3_nt: TGTGCCAGCACCGCGGGGGGGACTCTCTTCGTCGGGGAGACCCAGTACTTC
v_call: TRBV28; d_call: NA; clone_size: NA; j_call: TRBJ2-3; cdr3_aa: CASSPSSPSTQYF; cdr3_nt: TGTGCCAGCAGTCCCTCTAGTCCCAGTACGCAGTATTTT
v_call: TRBV30; d_call: NA; clone_size: NA; j_call: TRBJ1-1; cdr3_aa: CAWSGAYEAFF; cdr3_nt: TGTGCCTGGAGTGGAGCTTATGAAGCTTTCTTT
v_call: TRBV6-5; d_call: TRBD1; clone_size: NA; j_call: TRBJ2-1; cdr3_aa: CASSYSRGQNEQFF; cdr3_nt: TGTGCCAGCAGTTACTCGAGGGGGCAAAATGAGCAGTTCTTC
v_call: TRBV24-1; d_call: NA; clone_size: NA; j_call: TRBJ2-5; cdr3_aa: CATRDSGTQYF; cdr3_nt: TGTGCCACCAGAGACAGTGGGACCCAGTACTTC
v_call: TRBV6-2/TRBV6-3; d_call: NA; clone_size: NA; j_call: TRBJ1-3; cdr3_aa: CASSYHIGNTIYF; cdr3_nt: TGTGCCAGCAGTTACCACATTGGAAACACCATATATTTT
v_call: TRBV2; d_call: TRBD1; clone_size: NA; j_call: TRBJ1-5; cdr3_aa: CATASSGQYNQPQHF; cdr3_nt: TGTGCCACTGCTAGCTCGGGACAGTACAATCAGCCCCAGCATTTT
v_call: TRBV3-1/TRBV3-2; d_call: TRBD2; clone_size: NA; j_call: TRBJ2-3; cdr3_aa: CASSRHSGTSHTDTQYF; cdr3_nt: TGTGCCAGCAGTCGCCATTCCGGGACTAGCCACACAGATACGCAGTATTTT
v_call: TRBV5-1; d_call: TRBD2; clone_size: once; j_call: TRBJ2-3; cdr3_aa: CASSWELAADTDTQYF; cdr3_nt: TGCGCCAGCAGCTGGGAACTAGCGGCGGACACAGATACGCAGTATTTT
v_call: TRBV21-1; d_call: NA; clone_size: few; j_call: TRBJ2-7; cdr3_aa: CASIPGTGDHYEQYF; cdr3_nt: TGTGCCAGCATACCCGGGACAGGAGACCACTACGAGCAGTACTTC
v_call: TRBV5-1; d_call: NA; clone_size: NA; j_call: TRBJ2-1; cdr3_aa: CASSLGDTGRQFF; cdr3_nt: TGCGCCAGCAGCTTGGGGGACACTGGACGGCAGTTCTTC
v_call: TRBV12-5; d_call: TRBD1; clone_size: NA; j_call: TRBJ2-3; cdr3_aa: CASATLQGADTQYF; cdr3_nt: TGTGCTAGTGCCACACTACAGGGGGCGGATACGCAGTATTTT
v_call: TRBV19; d_call: NA; clone_size: NA; j_call: TRBJ1-6; cdr3_aa: CASSRTVYNSPLHF; cdr3_nt: TGTGCCAGTAGTCGGACAGTCTATAATTCACCCCTCCACTTT
v_call: TRBV27; d_call: TRBD1; clone_size: NA; j_call: TRBJ1-4; cdr3_aa: CASSPMDGTGEKLFF; cdr3_nt: TGTGCCAGCAGTCCAATGGACGGGACAGGAGAAAAACTGTTTTTT
v_call: TRBV19; d_call: TRBD1; clone_size: NA; j_call: TRBJ1-2; cdr3_aa: CASSLATGRNYGYTF; cdr3_nt: TGTGCCAGTAGTCTTGCGACAGGGAGGAACTATGGCTACACCTTC
v_call: TRBV7-3; d_call: TRBD1; clone_size: NA; j_call: TRBJ2-1; cdr3_aa: CASSFTGTAYNEQFF; cdr3_nt: TGTGCCAGCAGCTTTACCGGGACAGCCTACAATGAGCAGTTCTTC
v_call: TRBV28; d_call: NA; clone_size: once; j_call: TRBJ2-4; cdr3_aa: CASSLVGEVAKNIQYF; cdr3_nt: TGTGCCAGCAGTTTGGTAGGGGAGGTAGCCAAAAACATTCAGTACTTC
v_call: TRBV9; d_call: NA; clone_size: NA; j_call: TRBJ2-1; cdr3_aa: CASSGTRGSSYNEQFF; cdr3_nt: TGTGCCAGCAGCGGGACGCGGGGAAGCTCCTACAATGAGCAGTTCTTC
v_call: TRBV5-1; d_call: TRBD1; clone_size: NA; j_call: TRBJ2-3; cdr3_aa: CASSLSTGDTDTQYF; cdr3_nt: TGCGCCAGCAGCTTGTCGACAGGGGATACAGATACGCAGTATTTT
v_call: TRBV7-8; d_call: NA; clone_size: NA; j_call: TRBJ2-3; cdr3_aa: CASSLAGEGADTQYF; cdr3_nt: TGTGCCAGCAGCTTAGCCGGGGAGGGGGCAGATACGCAGTATTTT
v_call: TRBV9; d_call: NA; clone_size: NA; j_call: TRBJ2-3; cdr3_aa: CASSVDPGTTLTGQGTDTQYF; cdr3_nt: TGTGCCAGCAGCGTAGACCCGGGTACTACTCTGACAGGCCAAGGGACAGATACGCAGTATTTT
v_call: TRBV4-1; d_call: TRBD2; clone_size: NA; j_call: TRBJ2-2; cdr3_aa: CASSRGGGPSNTGELFF; cdr3_nt: TGCGCCAGCAGCCGGGGCGGGGGGCCCTCCAACACCGGGGAGCTGTTTTTT
v_call: TRBV28; d_call: TRBD1; clone_size: NA; j_call: TRBJ2-3; cdr3_aa: CASSSYPGTGATDTQYF; cdr3_nt: TGTGCCAGCAGTTCTTACCCCGGGACAGGGGCCACAGATACGCAGTATTTT
v_call: TRBV11-2; d_call: NA; clone_size: NA; j_call: TRBJ1-1; cdr3_aa: CASSLAGRETEAFF; cdr3_nt: TGTGCCAGCAGCTTAGCAGGGAGGGAGACTGAAGCTTTCTTT
v_call: TRBV11-2; d_call: NA; clone_size: NA; j_call: TRBJ1-1; cdr3_aa: CASSTIRIRGTEAFF; cdr3_nt: TGTGCCAGCAGCACCATACGTATCAGGGGCACTGAAGCTTTCTTT
v_call: TRBV7-2; d_call: TRBD1; clone_size: NA; j_call: TRBJ2-1; cdr3_aa: CASSFAGGYNEQFF; cdr3_nt: TGTGCCAGCAGCTTCGCAGGGGGTTACAATGAGCAGTTCTTC
v_call: TRBV19; d_call: NA; clone_size: few; j_call: TRBJ2-1; cdr3_aa: CASSWGLAYNEQFF; cdr3_nt: TGTGCCAGTAGTTGGGGACTTGCCTACAATGAGCAGTTCTTC
v_call: TRBV18; d_call: TRBD1; clone_size: NA; j_call: TRBJ1-4; cdr3_aa: CASSLWAQGADEKLFF; cdr3_nt: TGTGCCAGCTCACTCTGGGCTCAGGGGGCCGATGAAAAACTGTTTTTT
v_call: TRBV7-3; d_call: NA; clone_size: NA; j_call: TRBJ2-1; cdr3_aa: CASSLAGVGGNEQFF; cdr3_nt: TGTGCCAGCAGCTTGGCGGGAGTAGGGGGCAATGAGCAGTTCTTC
v_call: TRBV12-3/TRBV12-4; d_call: NA; clone_size: NA; j_call: TRBJ2-7; cdr3_aa: CASRRTASDEQYF; cdr3_nt: TGTGCCAGCAGAAGGACTGCTTCTGACGAGCAGTACTTC
v_call: TRBV24-1; d_call: TRBD1; clone_size: NA; j_call: TRBJ2-5; cdr3_aa: CATSTGTGGAETQYF; cdr3_nt: TGTGCCACCAGTACCGGGACAGGGGGCGCGGAGACCCAGTACTTC